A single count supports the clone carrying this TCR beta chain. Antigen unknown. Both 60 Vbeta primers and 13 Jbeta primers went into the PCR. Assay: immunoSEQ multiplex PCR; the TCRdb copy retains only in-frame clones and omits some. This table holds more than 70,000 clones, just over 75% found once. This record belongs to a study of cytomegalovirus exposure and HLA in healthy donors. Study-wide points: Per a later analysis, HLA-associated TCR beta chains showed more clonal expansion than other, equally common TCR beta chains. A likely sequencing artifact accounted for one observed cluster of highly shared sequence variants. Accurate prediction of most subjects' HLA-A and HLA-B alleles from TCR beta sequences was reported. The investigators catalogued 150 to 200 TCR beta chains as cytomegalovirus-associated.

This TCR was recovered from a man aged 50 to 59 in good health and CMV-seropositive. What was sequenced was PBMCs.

The CDR3 DNA reads as TGTGCTAGTGGTCTCGCCGAGACCTACGAGCAGTACTTC. Its protein product is CASGLAETYEQYF. The rearrangement uses TRBV12-5 and TRBJ2-7; D remains unclear. V lost 5 bases to trimming and J lost 2 bases, with 10 bases between them. The germline V gene has CDR1 LGHNT and CDR2 FRNRAP. CDR3 length equals 13 residues. Full variable domain (outside the CDR3, taken from reference TRBV12-5 and TRBJ2-7): DARVTQTPRHKVTEMGQEVTMRCQPILGHNTVFWYRQTMMQGLELLAYFRNRAPLDDSGMPKDRFSAEMPDATLATLKIQPSEPRDSAVYFCASGLAETYEQYFGPGTRLTVT.